This record concerns one T cell receptor (beta chain) sequence. What it binds is not known. These data are taken from a study of T cell responses to AZD1222 COVID-19 vaccine. Study-wide results and limits: The sample set comprised mostly white British donors with more females, and clonal diversity was possibly underestimated. Only a handful of AZD1222 recipients, six or seven in all, had baseline seropositivity.

Whether given at about 4 or about 12 weeks, second doses were pooled. V lost 0 bases to trimming and J lost 4 bases, with 13 bases between them. This CDR3 contains 15 residues. The germline V gene encodes CDR1 MNHEY and CDR2 SVGAGI. Using immunoSEQ multiplex PCR, the repertoire was profiled, and TCRdb retains in-frame clones only, with some absent. This sample has around 140,000 clones; about 90% occur once, and the top ten carry roughly 3.3%. This TCR was recovered from an adult who received the AZD1222 COVID-19 vaccine. This specimen consisted of peripheral blood, obtained 28 days after the second AZD1222 dose. This chain links TRBV6-5 with TRBJ2-7; tentatively, D is TRBD2 (5 bases). CDR3 nucleotide sequence: TGTGCCAGCAGTTACTCGAGAGGGAGACGATACGAGCAGTACTTC. Amino acids: CASSYSRGRRYEQYF.